This T cell receptor (beta chain) was documented in a study of blood T cells in healthy people across ages. Isolation recovered at least 6.5 million PBMCs from every sample. The CDR3 spans 16 residues. Germline trimming cut 5 bases from V and 6 bases from J; bases unmatched to any gene: 6. Germline V gene sequence: CDR1 SGHTA, CDR2 FQGTGA. PCR was performed a second time for roughly 7 to 11 cycles using a sample-barcoded 5' primer and a J-beta primer mix. TCRdb recomputed calls from the 5' RACE reads with MiXCR, one row per CDR3 protein. The sample records approximately 2,000,000 distinct CDR3 sequences, approximately 39% being singletons.

The TCR originated in a human donor in good health. The chain joins TRBV7-3 to TRBJ2-1; 14 bases match TRBD2. The specimen sequenced was blood. The chain's CDR3 is CASSPGTSGGINEQFF. CDR3 in DNA: TGTGCCAGCAGCCCCGGGACTAGCGGGGGAATCAATGAGCAGTTCTTC.